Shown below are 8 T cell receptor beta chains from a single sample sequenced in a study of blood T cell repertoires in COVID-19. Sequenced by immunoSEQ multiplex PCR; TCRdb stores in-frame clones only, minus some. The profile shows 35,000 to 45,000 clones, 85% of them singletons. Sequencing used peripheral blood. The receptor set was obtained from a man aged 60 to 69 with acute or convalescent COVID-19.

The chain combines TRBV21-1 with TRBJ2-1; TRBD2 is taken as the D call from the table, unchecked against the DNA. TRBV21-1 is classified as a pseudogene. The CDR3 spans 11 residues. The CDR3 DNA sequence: TGTGCCAGCAGCCCTCGGGATGAGCAGTTCTTC. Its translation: CASSPRDEQFF.

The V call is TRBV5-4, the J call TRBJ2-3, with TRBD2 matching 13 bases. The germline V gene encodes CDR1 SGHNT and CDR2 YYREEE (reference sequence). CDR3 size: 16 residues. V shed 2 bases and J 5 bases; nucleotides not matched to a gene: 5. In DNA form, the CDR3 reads TGTGCCAGCAGCTTCGGACTAGCGGGAGTCGGAGATACGCAGTATTTT. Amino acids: CASSFGLAGVGDTQYF. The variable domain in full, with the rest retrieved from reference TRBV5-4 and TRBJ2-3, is ETGVTQSPTHLIKTRGQQVTLRCSSQSGHNTVSWYQQALGQGPQFIFQYYREEENGRGNFPPRFSGLQFPNYSSELNVNALELDDSALYLCASSFGLAGVGDTQYFGPGTRLTVL.

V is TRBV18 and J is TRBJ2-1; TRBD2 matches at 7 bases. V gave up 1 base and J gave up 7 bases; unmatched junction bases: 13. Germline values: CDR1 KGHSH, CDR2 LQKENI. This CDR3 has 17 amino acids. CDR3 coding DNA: TGTGCCAGCTCACCACTTAGTACGGCGGGAGCAGGGAATGAGCAGTTCTTC. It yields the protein CASSPLSTAGAGNEQFF.

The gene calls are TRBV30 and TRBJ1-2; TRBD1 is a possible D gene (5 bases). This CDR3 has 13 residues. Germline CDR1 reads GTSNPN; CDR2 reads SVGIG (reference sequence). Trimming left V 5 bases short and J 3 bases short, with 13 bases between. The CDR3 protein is CAWEGFGHYGYTF. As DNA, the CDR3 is TGTGCCTGGGAGGGGTTTGGTCACTATGGCTACACCTTC.

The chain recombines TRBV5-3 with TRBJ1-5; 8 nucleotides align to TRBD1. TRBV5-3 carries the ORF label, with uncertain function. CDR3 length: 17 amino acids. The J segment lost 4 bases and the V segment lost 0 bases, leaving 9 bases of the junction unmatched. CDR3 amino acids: CARSLGDRGGDNQPQHF. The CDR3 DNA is TGTGCCAGAAGCTTGGGCGACAGGGGCGGGGATAATCAGCCCCAGCATTTT.

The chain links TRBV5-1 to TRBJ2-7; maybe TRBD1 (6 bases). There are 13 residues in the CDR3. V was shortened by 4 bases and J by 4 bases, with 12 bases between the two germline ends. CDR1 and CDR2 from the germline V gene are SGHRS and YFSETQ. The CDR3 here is CASSQDSEYEQYF. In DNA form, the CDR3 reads TGCGCCAGCAGCCAGGACAGCGAATACGAGCAGTACTTC.

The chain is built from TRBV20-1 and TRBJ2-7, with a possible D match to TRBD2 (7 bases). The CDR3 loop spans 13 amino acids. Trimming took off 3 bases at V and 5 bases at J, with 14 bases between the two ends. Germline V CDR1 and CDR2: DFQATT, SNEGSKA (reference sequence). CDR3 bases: TGCAGTGCTAGTCGGGCGGGGGCCGACGAGCAGTACTTC. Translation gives CSASRAGADEQYF.

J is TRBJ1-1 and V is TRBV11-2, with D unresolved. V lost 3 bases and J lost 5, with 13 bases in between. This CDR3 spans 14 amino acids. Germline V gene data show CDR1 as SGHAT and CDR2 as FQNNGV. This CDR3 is CASSLEGRVTEAFF. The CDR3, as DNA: TGTGCCAGCAGCTTGGAGGGTCGGGTGACTGAAGCTTTCTTT.